These 32 T cell receptor beta chains were all obtained from the same sample, sequenced in a study of cytomegalovirus exposure and HLA in healthy donors (dated 2017 in TCRdb). The library was made by the immunoSEQ multiplex PCR assay. For the multiplex PCR, a mixture combining 60 forward primers for TCR Vbeta segments and 13 reverse primers for TCR Jbeta segments was used. Drawn from immuneACCESS, this table holds only the in-frame rearrangements with V and J called that TCRdb kept. Clones are partly lost; checked studies trace under half to an unresolved V gene and leave the rest unexplained. The sample table contains roughly 200,000 clones; only one count was recorded for around 73% of them. The top ten clonotypes cover about 2.7% of the sample. The sequenced sample was PBMCs. Source of these receptors: a young woman in good health and CMV-seronegative.

V usage is TRBV28 and J usage is TRBJ1-4; possibly TRBD1 for D (6 bases). Germline V gene data show CDR1 as MDHEN and CDR2 as SYDVKM. V lost 2 bases to trimming and J lost 7 bases, with 11 bases between them. This CDR3 region has 14 residues. The CDR3 is CASSLTRGGEKLFF. DNA of the CDR3: TGTGCCAGCAGTTTAACGAGGGGGGGTGAAAAACTGTTTTTT. The whole variable domain, filled in from reference TRBV28 and TRBJ1-4, reads DVKVTQSSRYLVKRTGEKVFLECVQDMDHENMFWYRQDPGLGLRLIYFSYDVKMKEKGDIPEGYSVSREKKERFSLILESASTNQTSMYLCASSLTRGGEKLFFGSGTQLSVL.

The chain carries TRBV27 and TRBJ2-5; D may be TRBD2 (7 bases). The CDR3 is 15 amino acids. Trimming pared 1 base from V and 5 bases from J, leaving 14 bases between. The germline gives CDR1 MNHEY, CDR2 SMNVEV (reference sequence). CDR3 sequence reads: CASSLWAGGRETQYF. DNA for the CDR3: TGTGCCAGCAGTTTATGGGCCGGGGGGCGGGAGACCCAGTACTTC.

This clone was counted a few times. This chain uses TRBV7-2 with TRBJ2-5; 8 nucleotides match TRBD2. The length of the CDR3 is 16 residues. The germline V gene has CDR1 SGHTA and CDR2 FQGNSA. Losses at the gene ends were 6 bases for V and 4 bases for J; bases not matched to a gene: 13. CDR3 sequence: CASSWAGTRAGETQYF. CDR3 DNA: TGTGCCAGCAGTTGGGCCGGGACTAGGGCTGGAGAGACCCAGTACTTC.

The CDR3, as DNA: TGCGCCAGCAGCCCGGGACCCGGGACAGGGGGTAATGAGCAGTTCTTC. Translation: CASSPGPGTGGNEQFF. The genes are TRBV5-1 and TRBJ2-1; 11 bases agree with TRBD1. Germline loops: CDR1 SGHRS, CDR2 YFSETQ. This CDR3 has 16 amino acids. The J segment lost 7 bases and the V segment lost 4 bases, leaving 10 bases of the junction unmatched.

V is TRBV6-1 and J is TRBJ2-7; 7 bases are a match to TRBD2. CDR3 length equals 14 residues. V dropped 3 bases and J dropped 4; count of bases not matched to a gene: 6. Germline-derived CDR1 and CDR2 are MNHNS and SASEGT. The CDR3 bases are TGTGCCAGCAGTGAGCCGTGGGGGGGATACGAGCAGTACTTC. Its protein product is CASSEPWGGYEQYF.

This clone was seen a few times. CDR3 bases: TGTGCCAGCAGCTTAGCGGTCGCGAGTTCGGATACGCAGTATTTT. Translated: CASSLAVASSDTQYF. The chain recombines TRBV7-9 with TRBJ2-3; D is uncertain. V shed 0 bases and J shed 6 bases, with 13 bases lying between them. This CDR3 region has 15 residues. Germline CDR1 SEHNR, CDR2 FQNEAQ (reference sequence). The whole variable domain, remainder taken from reference TRBV7-9 and TRBJ2-3, is DTGVSQNPRHKITKRGQNVTFRCDPISEHNRLYWYRQTLGQGPEFLTYFQNEAQLEKSRLLSDRFSAERPKGSFSTLEIQRTEQGDSAMYLCASSLAVASSDTQYFGPGTRLTVL.

V is TRBV7-8 and J is TRBJ2-7; the D gene is possibly TRBD2 (6 bases). V was shortened by 4 bases and J by 4 bases, with 8 bases between the two germline ends. Per the germline V gene, CDR1 is SGHVS and CDR2 is FQNEAQ. This CDR3 is built from 12 residues. CDR3 in DNA: TGTGCCAGCAGCTCGGGGAGGTACGAGCAGTACTTC. It codes for CASSSGRYEQYF.

The sample holds a few counts of this clone. This chain uses TRBV28 with TRBJ2-6, with TRBD1 as a possible D gene (5 bases). This CDR3 is 14 amino acids long. The V and J ends lost 5 bases and 4 bases respectively, with 9 bases between them. The germline V gene has CDR1 MDHEN and CDR2 SYDVKM. This chain's CDR3 is CASSPPGGANVLTF. The CDR3 nucleotides are TGTGCCAGCAGTCCCCCAGGGGGGGCCAACGTCCTGACTTTC.

This chain uses TRBV10-3 with TRBJ1-1; 11 bases fit TRBD1. This CDR3 is built from 17 residues. Trimming at V came to 6 bases and at J to 0 bases, leaving 9 bases not matched to a gene. Per germline, CDR1 ENHRY and CDR2 SYGVKD. DNA of the CDR3: TGTGCCATCAGAGCCGGGACAGGGGGTTTGTTGAACACTGAAGCTTTCTTT. Its protein product is CAIRAGTGGLLNTEAFF.

The V call is TRBV4-1, the J call TRBJ2-5; D is perhaps TRBD1 (7 bases). The end of the DNA is better explained by TRBJ2-7, so the J call may be wrong. Per germline, CDR1 MGHRA and CDR2 YSYEKL. This CDR3 has 16 residues. CDR3 nucleotides: TGCGCCAGCAGCCAAGATCAGGGGGGTATCGCCTACGAGCAGTACTTC. As protein: CASSQDQGGIAYEQYF.

CDR3 loop: CASSLQGPRSTDTQYF. For the CDR3, the DNA is TGCGCCAGCAGCTTGCAGGGTCCCCGTAGCACAGATACGCAGTATTTT. The chain is built from TRBV5-1 and TRBJ2-3, with a weak D call TRBD1 (5 bases). CDR1 and CDR2 from the germline V gene are SGHRS and YFSETQ. Deletions cut 1 base from V and 0 bases from J, with 12 bases between. CDR3 size: 16 residues.

This chain links TRBV29-1 with TRBJ2-1; 9 positions match TRBD2. J gave up 9 bases and V 6 bases, and 6 bases lay outside the gene matches. CDR3 length: 12 amino acids. CDR1 and CDR2 (germline): SQVTM, ANQGSEA. CDR3 sequence reads: CSVGTSFGEQFF. The CDR3 DNA is TGCAGCGTCGGGACTAGCTTCGGTGAGCAGTTCTTC.

The chain carries TRBV9 and TRBJ1-1, with D possibly matching TRBD1 (6 bases). V was shortened by 3 bases and J by 0 bases, with 12 bases between the two germline ends. The CDR3 length is 15 residues. Germline V gene sequence: CDR1 SGDLS, CDR2 YYNGEE. The CDR3 spells CASSAPRGLNTEAFF. The CDR3 nucleotides read TGTGCCAGCAGCGCACCCAGGGGATTGAACACTGAAGCTTTCTTT.

This chain uses TRBV30 with TRBJ1-1, with 7 bases identical to TRBD1. CDR3 size: 12 residues. Germline CDR1 and CDR2: GTSNPN and SVGIG (reference sequence). The trim removed 5 bases at V and 7 bases at J, leaving 7 bases unmatched. DNA of the CDR3: TGTGCCTGGGTGAGGGGGCGGGATGAAGCTTTCTTT. Its protein is CAWVRGRDEAFF.

V gene TRBV28 combines with J gene TRBJ2-3; 9 nucleotides line up with TRBD2. Germline CDR1 is MDHEN and CDR2 is SYDVKM. The CDR3 covers 14 residues. With V trimmed by 8 bases and J by 4 bases, 7 bases remained unmatched. This chain's CDR3 is CASVSGRRADTQYF. The CDR3 nucleotides read TGTGCCAGCGTTAGCGGGAGAAGGGCAGATACGCAGTATTTT.

This chain uses TRBV6-4 with TRBJ2-2; 10 nucleotides match TRBD2. V shed 0 bases and J 3 bases; nucleotides not matched to a gene: 4. CDR1 is MRHNA and CDR2 is SNTAGT in the germline V gene. The CDR3 spans 17 residues. The CDR3 nucleotides read TGTGCCAGCAGTGACTCGAGCGGGGGGGGTGACACCGGGGAGCTGTTTTTT. Translated, it gives CASSDSSGGGDTGELFF.

The V call is TRBV6-5, the J call TRBJ1-5, with 7 bases aligning to TRBD1. The germline V gene has CDR1 MNHEY and CDR2 SVGAGI. V trimming: 2 bases; J trimming: 8 bases; junction bases outside the gene matches: 3. The CDR3 contains 13 residues. DNA of the CDR3: TGTGCCAGCAGTTACAGGGGGCCGAAGCCCCAGCATTTT. It codes for CASSYRGPKPQHF.

The rearrangement joins TRBV28 to TRBJ1-5, with no clear D. Trimming pared 5 bases from V and 0 bases from J, leaving 20 bases between. The CDR3 extends over 18 amino acids. Germline CDR1 reads MDHEN; CDR2 reads SYDVKM. CDR3 region: CASSQSGRTLYSNQPQHF. CDR3 sequence (DNA): TGTGCCAGCAGTCAAAGCGGCAGAACCCTCTATAGCAATCAGCCCCAGCATTTT.

The chain uses TRBV14 and TRBJ2-7; unclear D gene. The CDR3 runs to 15 residues. V gave up 0 bases and J gave up 0 bases, with 9 bases separating them. Looked up from germline, CDR1 is SGHDN and CDR2 is FVKESK. In nucleotides, the CDR3 is TGTGCCAGCAGCCAAGAGTGGCTCCTCTCCTACGAGCAGTACTTC. As protein: CASSQEWLLSYEQYF.

V usage is TRBV27 and J usage is TRBJ1-4; D gene uncertain. V was clipped by 2 bases and J by 0 bases, with 10 bases between them. Germline V gene sequence: CDR1 MNHEY, CDR2 SMNVEV (reference sequence). This CDR3 has 16 amino acids. CDR3 residues: CASSLVGTATNEKLFF. Written as DNA, the CDR3 is TGTGCCAGCAGTTTAGTGGGCACCGCAACTAATGAAAAACTGTTTTTT.

This rearrangement joins TRBV29-1 to TRBJ2-3, with 8 bases aligning to TRBD2. This CDR3 comprises 14 residues. Germline values: CDR1 SQVTM, CDR2 ANQGSEA. V shed 7 bases and J 7 bases; nucleotides not matched to a gene: 13. Written as DNA, the CDR3 is TGCAGCGCGCTGCGGGAGGCCTGGGCTAATACGCAGTATTTT. Translated: CSALREAWANTQYF.

The rearrangement uses TRBV27 and TRBJ1-5, with D possibly TRBD1 on 6 matching bases. Germline V gene data show CDR1 as MNHEY and CDR2 as SMNVEV (reference sequence). Trimming left V 3 bases short and J 5 bases short, with 8 bases between. The length of the CDR3 is 13 residues. CDR3 sequence: CASSLGAYQPQHF. CDR3 bases: TGTGCCAGCAGTTTGGGGGCATATCAGCCCCAGCATTTT.

The chain combines TRBV7-6 with TRBJ2-3; perhaps TRBD2 as D (5 bases). The CDR3 sequence is 14 residues long. Trimming pared 2 bases from V and 5 bases from J, leaving 11 bases between. CDR1 is SGHVS and CDR2 is FNYEAQ in the germline V gene. CDR3: CASSLRGAGDTQYF. CDR3 nucleotide sequence: TGTGCCAGCAGCTTACGGGGTGCGGGAGATACGCAGTATTTT.

The gene calls are TRBV27 and TRBJ2-7, with D tentatively TRBD2 (5 bases). Germline lookup yields CDR1 MNHEY and CDR2 SMNVEV (reference sequence). The V gene lost 5 bases and the J gene lost 2 bases, with 13 bases spanning the gap. CDR3 length equals 14 residues. For the CDR3, the DNA is TGTGCCAGCAGTCTCGGACTTTCAGCCTACGAGCAGTACTTC. Translated: CASSLGLSAYEQYF.

The genes are TRBV27 and TRBJ2-5; TRBD2 matches 9 bases. From germline, CDR1 is MNHEY and CDR2 SMNVEV (reference sequence). The CDR3 consists of 15 residues. The V segment lost 4 bases and the J segment 6 bases; nucleotides outside the gene matches: 9. The CDR3 coding sequence is TGTGCCAGCAGTTGTTGCGGGGGGGCAGTAAAGACCCAGTACTTC. This translates into CASSCCGGAVKTQYF.

J is TRBJ2-2 and V is TRBV6-6, with D possibly matching TRBD1 (6 bases). The V end lost 7 bases, the J end lost 4 bases, and 13 bases lay between the germline ends. The CDR3 sequence is 14 residues long. Germline CDR1 and CDR2: MNHNY and SVGAGI (reference sequence). The CDR3 sequence: CASTLTGFTGELFF. The CDR3, as DNA: TGTGCCAGCACCCTTACAGGGTTCACCGGGGAGCTGTTTTTT.

The V call is TRBV5-1, the J call TRBJ1-2, with D uncertain. The CDR3 spans 13 residues. Deletions cut 2 bases from V and 3 bases from J, with 8 bases between. The germline gives CDR1 SGHRS, CDR2 YFSETQ. In DNA, the CDR3 is TGCGCCAGCAGCTTCGACCGGGACTATGGCTACACCTTC. Translated: CASSFDRDYGYTF.

This chain links TRBV6-5 with TRBJ1-2; D unresolved. CDR3 length: 13 residues. V was shortened by 1 base and J by 7 bases, with 10 bases between the two germline ends. The germline V gene encodes CDR1 MNHEY and CDR2 SVGAGI. CDR3 protein: CASSYYQERGYTF. In DNA, the CDR3 is TGTGCCAGCAGTTACTACCAGGAACGTGGCTACACCTTC.

The chain is built from TRBV5-4 and TRBJ2-7; 9 nucleotides match TRBD2. The germline V gene has CDR1 SGHNT and CDR2 YYREEE (reference sequence). The CDR3 loop spans 15 amino acids. V was clipped by 4 bases and J by 5 bases; unmatched bases: 10. The CDR3 reads CASSPYSSGAHEQYF. The CDR3 region has the DNA TGTGCCAGCAGCCCCTACTCTAGCGGGGCCCACGAGCAGTACTTC.

The chain uses TRBV7-9 and TRBJ1-6; D may be TRBD1 (6 bases). The V end lost 5 bases, the J end lost 7 bases, and 15 bases lay between the germline ends. Germline loops: CDR1 SEHNR, CDR2 FQNEAQ (reference sequence). This CDR3 region has 15 residues. The CDR3 spells CASSPKQGYNSPLHF. In nucleotides, the CDR3 is TGTGCCAGCAGCCCAAAACAGGGCTACAATTCACCCCTCCACTTT.

The V gene is TRBV13, the J gene TRBJ2-7; tentatively, D is TRBD1 (5 bases). The CDR3 spans 15 residues. Germline CDR1 and CDR2: PRHDT and FYEKMQ (reference sequence). Trimming left V 0 bases short and J 1 base short, with 10 bases between. The CDR3 DNA reads TGTGCCAGCAGCTTAGGGGACACTCTTTCCTACGAGCAGTACTTC. It codes for CASSLGDTLSYEQYF. The full variable domain, with the rest looked up from reference TRBV13 and TRBJ2-7, is AAGVIQSPRHLIKEKRETATLKCYPIPRHDTVYWYQQGPGQDPQFLISFYEKMQSDKGSIPDRFSAQQFSDYHSELNMSSLELGDSALYFCASSLGDTLSYEQYFGPGTRLTVT.

V gene TRBV19 combines with J gene TRBJ1-5; perhaps TRBD1 as D (6 bases). The CDR3 is 15 amino acids. Per germline, CDR1 LNHDA and CDR2 SQIVND (reference sequence). V lost 7 bases and J 6 bases, leaving 19 bases between the germline ends. The CDR3 DNA reads as TGTGCCAGTACCATTTCAGGGGTTGAGGGTCAGCCCCAGCATTTT. Protein product: CASTISGVEGQPQHF.